This T cell receptor beta chain came from a study of shared clonotypes between healthy human individuals. As for the study in general: Used for every donor were three CD4 naive, three CD4 memory, two CD8 naive and one CD8 memory plate.

Comments on this clone: What it recognizes is unknown.

Study-level findings and limits: In several donors, about 5% of naive CD4 clonotypes appeared in common.

The CDR3 length is 15 residues. Trimming took 3 bases from V and 2 from J, leaving 11 bases between them. Germline CDR1 is LNHDA and CDR2 is SQIVND (reference sequence). Each cell subset's genomic DNA was divided evenly among several immunoSEQ plates. Libraries were prepared by immunoSEQ multiplex PCR; TCRdb keeps only in-frame clonotypes and omits some of them. The sample lists roughly 680,000 clones; 72% were seen once. The chain links TRBV19 to TRBJ2-1; possibly TRBD2 for D (5 bases). The sample taken for sequencing was memory CD4+ T cells sorted from blood. Noted subset: CD45RA-negative fraction. The TCR sequence derives from a woman in her twenties or thirties in good health. The CDR3: CASSINKEAYNEQFF. The CDR3 DNA is TGTGCCAGTAGTATTAATAAGGAGGCCTACAATGAGCAGTTCTTC.